Below, 18 T cell receptor beta chains from the same sample are listed, as sequenced in a study of T cell repertoires in cytomegalovirus infection. TCRdb reprocessed the reads via MiXCR and lists one record per CDR3 protein. Counted here are approximately 250,000 distinct CDR3 sequences, 22% occurring once; the ten biggest clones make up around a sixth. The sequencing sample was made of CD8+ T cells from PBMCs. The receptors here all came from a human donor in good health (CMV status not recorded). Some clones in this sample may be carry-over from other donors' samples.

This clonotype was picked up a small number of times. The V call is TRBV20-1, the J call TRBJ1-5; D gene unclear. This CDR3 is built from 15 residues. With 5 bases removed from V and 0 bases from J, the gap between germline ends came to 14 bases. Germline CDR1 reads DFQATT; CDR2 reads SNEGSKA (reference sequence). The CDR3: CSALMTKDSNQPQHF. The CDR3 bases are TGCAGTGCTCTGATGACAAAAGATAGCAATCAGCCCCAGCATTTT.

This clonotype showed up just once. V is TRBV29-1 and J is TRBJ1-1, with D perhaps matching TRBD1 (5 bases). The CDR3 has 12 amino acids. V dropped 6 bases and J dropped 1 base, with 9 bases sitting between them. Per germline, CDR1 SQVTM and CDR2 ANQGSEA. The CDR3 loop is CSVGGGNTEAFF. The CDR3 DNA follows: TGCAGCGTCGGGGGGGGGAACACTGAAGCTTTCTTT.

This clonotype was observed many times. The chain is built from TRBV28 and TRBJ2-7; D uncertain. This CDR3 has 12 amino acids. V was cut by 2 bases and J by 3 bases, with 5 bases left in between. Per the germline V gene, CDR1 is MDHEN and CDR2 is SYDVKM. CDR3 coding DNA: TGTGCCAGCAGTTTAAACGACTACGAGCAGTACTTC. Its translation: CASSLNDYEQYF.

This sequence joins TRBV7-9 and TRBJ2-1; D is possibly TRBD2 (5 bases). Trimming took off 3 bases at V and 10 bases at J, with 19 bases between the two ends. CDR3 length: 15 residues. Germline CDR1 is SEHNR and CDR2 is FQNEAQ (reference sequence). The CDR3 sequence is CASSLVRGPPPEQFF. For the CDR3, the DNA is TGTGCCAGCAGCTTGGTACGGGGTCCCCCCCCCGAGCAGTTCTTC.

This clonotype was detected ten times or more. The chain links TRBV7-8 to TRBJ2-1; 7 bases line up with TRBD2. The CDR3 length is 14 residues. J gave up 4 bases and V 2 bases, and 2 bases lay outside the gene matches. Germline lookup yields CDR1 SGHVS and CDR2 FQNEAQ. The chain's CDR3 is CASSLSGDYNEQFF. DNA for the CDR3: TGTGCCAGCAGCTTAAGCGGGGATTACAATGAGCAGTTCTTC.

Only a few counts were recorded for this clonotype. The chain is built from TRBV6-6 and TRBJ1-1, with TRBD1 as a possible D gene (6 bases). CDR3 size: 15 residues. Per the germline V gene, CDR1 is MNHNY and CDR2 is SVGAGI (reference sequence). V was shortened by 2 bases and J by 4 bases, with 14 bases between the two germline ends. CDR3 sequence reads: CASSYTNRASTEAFF. CDR3 nucleotide sequence: TGTGCCAGCAGTTACACCAACAGGGCCTCCACTGAAGCTTTCTTT.

This chain links TRBV28 with TRBJ1-5, with a weak D call TRBD1 (5 bases). The CDR3 loop spans 16 amino acids. The V gene's germline CDR1 is MDHEN and CDR2 SYDVKM. Trimming left V 5 bases short and J 4 bases short, with 18 bases between. The CDR3 is CASSTLPGPYNQPQHF. In DNA form, the CDR3 reads TGTGCCAGCAGTACTCTCCCGGGACCGTATAATCAGCCCCAGCATTTT.

CDR3 loop: CASSLSQGEETQYF. CDR3 sequence (DNA): TGTGCCAGCAGTTTAAGCCAGGGGGAAGAGACCCAGTACTTC. The chain has TRBV12-3 or TRBV12-4 and TRBJ2-5; TRBD1 matches at 7 bases. V shed 2 bases, J shed 3 bases, and the junction held 3 bases outside the gene matches. There are 14 residues in the CDR3.

The rearrangement links TRBV5-1 to TRBJ2-1; 8 positions agree with TRBD2. After removal of 4 bases from V and 0 bases from J, the junction contained 6 bases not matched to a gene. CDR1 is SGHRS, CDR2 YFSETQ, per germline. The CDR3 contains 16 residues. The CDR3: CASSVTSVSSYNEQFF. DNA of the CDR3: TGCGCCAGCAGCGTGACTAGCGTGAGCTCCTACAATGAGCAGTTCTTC.

This chain uses TRBV20-1 with TRBJ1-2, with 7 bases matching TRBD1. There are 13 residues in the CDR3. Germline CDR1 and CDR2: DFQATT and SNEGSKA (reference sequence). V was clipped by 0 bases and J by 5 bases; unmatched bases: 3. The CDR3 DNA reads as TGCAGTGCTAGAGAAACAGGGGCATATGGCTACACCTTC. This translates into CSARETGAYGYTF.

There are many counts of this clonotype. The chain recombines TRBV28 with TRBJ2-2, with D possibly being TRBD2 (5 bases). Deletions cut 2 bases from V and 9 bases from J, with 13 bases between. The CDR3 is made up of 14 amino acids. CDR1 and CDR2 (germline): MDHEN, SYDVKM. The CDR3 DNA follows: TGTGCCAGCAGTTTAGGCCTAGCCCCCAGGGAGCTGTTTTTT. Encoded protein: CASSLGLAPRELFF.

This clonotype was counted at least ten times. The chain is built from TRBV4-1 and TRBJ2-5; D gene uncertain. The V and J ends lost 1 base and 5 bases respectively, with 11 bases between them. Germline V gene data show CDR1 as MGHRA and CDR2 as YSYEKL. The CDR3 sequence is 14 residues long. Here the CDR3 reads CASSQGPLEETQYF. The DNA for the CDR3 is TGCGCCAGCAGCCAAGGTCCCCTAGAGGAGACCCAGTACTTC.

This clonotype occurred many times. The chain couples TRBV27 to TRBJ2-7, with 8 bases that match TRBD1. Germline V CDR1 and CDR2: MNHEY, SMNVEV (reference sequence). J lost 3 bases, V lost 5 bases, and 6 bases had no gene match. The CDR3 runs 14 residues. This chain's CDR3 is CASSAGTGLYEQYF. In nucleotides, the CDR3 is TGTGCCAGCAGTGCCGGGACAGGACTCTACGAGCAGTACTTC.

CDR3 residues: CASSVGGVNEKLFF. CDR3 DNA: TGTGCCAGCAGCGTGGGGGGCGTTAATGAAAAACTGTTTTTT. This chain uses TRBV28 with TRBJ1-4; TRBD1 is a possible D gene (6 bases). Germline assignment: CDR1 MDHEN and CDR2 SYDVKM. The ends were cut back, 6 bases at V and 4 bases at J, with 12 bases in the middle. The CDR3 loop spans 14 amino acids.

The chain joins TRBV20-1 to TRBJ2-7, with a weak D call TRBD1 (5 bases). V was trimmed by 6 bases and J by 1 base, leaving 13 bases between them. Germline V lookup: CDR1 DFQATT, CDR2 SNEGSKA (reference sequence). The CDR3 runs 13 residues. CDR3: CSALEGVSYEQYF. The CDR3 coding sequence is TGCAGTGCCCTAGAAGGGGTTTCCTACGAGCAGTACTTC.

This clonotype came up a few times. The rearrangement joins TRBV6-2 or TRBV6-3 to TRBJ1-5; 7 bases map to TRBD1. Germline V gene lookup returns CDR1 MNHEY and CDR2 SVGEGT. CDR3 size: 15 residues. The V segment lost 6 bases and the J segment 2 bases; nucleotides outside the gene matches: 7. The CDR3 loop is CASRTTGAGNQPQHF. The CDR3 nucleotides read TGTGCCAGCAGGACTACAGGGGCGGGCAATCAGCCCCAGCATTTT.

This chain connects TRBV20-1 to TRBJ2-7; 10 bases map to TRBD2. Germline V lookup: CDR1 DFQATT, CDR2 SNEGSKA (reference sequence). After removal of 0 bases from V and 3 bases from J, the junction contained 5 bases not matched to a gene. The CDR3 is 15 residues long. The CDR3 nucleotides are TGCAGTGCTAGAGATAGCGGGGGGATTGTCTACGAGCAGTACTTC. Translated, it gives CSARDSGGIVYEQYF.

This chain links TRBV7-6 with TRBJ2-5, with D tentatively TRBD1 or TRBD2 (5 bases each). The CDR3 covers 15 residues. In germline, CDR1 is SGHVS, CDR2 FNYEAQ. V lost 4 bases and J lost 2, with 14 bases in between. The CDR3 region has the DNA TGTGCCAGCAGCTATTGGGACGGAGGACAAGAGACCCAGTACTTC. Translated: CASSYWDGGQETQYF.